This entry is about one T cell receptor (beta chain). The antigen remains unidentified. The junction departs from germline at one end; a sequencing error may be responsible. A modified ARM-PCR protocol with three rounds of nested PCR amplified TCRbeta. TCRdb itself ran the multiplex PCR reads through MiXCR, one entry per CDR3 protein. The sample lists approximately 68,000 distinct CDR3 sequences, approximately 73% occurring once. The data were obtained in a study of tumor and adjacent non-tumor tissue in lung cancer. Study-level background: Aged about 30 to 85 years, patients included under 13 men and 4 to 6 women with stage I to III disease.

This CDR3 has 14 residues. Per the germline V gene, CDR1 is SQVTM and CDR2 is ANQGSEA. The template was RNA from unsorted bulk tissue. Donors were chemotherapy-naive, newly diagnosed lung cancer surgical patients in China, August–late 2014. Study results and caveats: In normal lung, the top 100 clones were significantly more dominant than in tumor.

This chain connects TRBV29-1 to TRBJ2-3, with 9 bases identical to TRBD1. Sequenced: lung tumor tissue. This TCR came from a man aged 55 to 70 with non-small cell lung cancer. The CDR3 region is CSVRQGVKTGTQYF. CDR3 nucleotide sequence: TGCAGTGTCCGACAGGGGGTTAAAACAGGTACGCAGTATTTT.